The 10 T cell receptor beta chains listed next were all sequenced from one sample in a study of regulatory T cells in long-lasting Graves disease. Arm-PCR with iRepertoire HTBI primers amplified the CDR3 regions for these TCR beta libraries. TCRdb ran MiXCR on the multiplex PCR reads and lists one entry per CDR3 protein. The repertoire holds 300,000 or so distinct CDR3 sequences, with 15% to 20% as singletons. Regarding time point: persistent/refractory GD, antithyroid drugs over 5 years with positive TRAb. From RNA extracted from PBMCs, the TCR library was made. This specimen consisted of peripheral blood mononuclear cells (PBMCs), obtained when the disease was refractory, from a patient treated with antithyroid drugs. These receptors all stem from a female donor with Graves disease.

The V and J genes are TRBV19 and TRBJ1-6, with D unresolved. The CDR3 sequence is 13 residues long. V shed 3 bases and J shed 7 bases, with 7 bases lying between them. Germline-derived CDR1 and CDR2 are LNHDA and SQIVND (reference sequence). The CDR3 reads CASSMGQNSPLHF. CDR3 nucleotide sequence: TGTGCCAGTAGTATGGGCCAAAATTCACCCCTCCACTTT.

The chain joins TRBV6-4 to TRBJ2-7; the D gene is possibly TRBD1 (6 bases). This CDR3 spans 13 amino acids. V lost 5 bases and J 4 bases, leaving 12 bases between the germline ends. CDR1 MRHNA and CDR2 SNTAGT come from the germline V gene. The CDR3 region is CASSYGTNYEQYF. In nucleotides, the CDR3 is TGTGCCAGCAGTTACGGGACAAATTACGAGCAGTACTTC.

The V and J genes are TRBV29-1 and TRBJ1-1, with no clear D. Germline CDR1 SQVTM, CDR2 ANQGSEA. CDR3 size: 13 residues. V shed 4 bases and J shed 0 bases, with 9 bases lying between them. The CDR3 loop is CSVVHLVNTEAFF. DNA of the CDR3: TGCAGCGTTGTACACCTGGTGAACACTGAAGCTTTCTTT.

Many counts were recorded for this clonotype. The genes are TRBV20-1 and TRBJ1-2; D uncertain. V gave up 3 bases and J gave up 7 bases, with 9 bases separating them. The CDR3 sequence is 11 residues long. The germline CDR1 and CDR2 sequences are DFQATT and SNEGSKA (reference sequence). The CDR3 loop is CSASLTGGYTF. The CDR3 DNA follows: TGCAGTGCTAGTTTAACGGGTGGCTACACCTTC.

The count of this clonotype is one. This CDR3 is CSALGQGAGQPQHF. Written as DNA, the CDR3 is TGCAGTGCTTTGGGACAGGGGGCTGGTCAGCCCCAGCATTTT. The chain joins TRBV20-1 to TRBJ1-5; 12 bases match TRBD1. The CDR3 is 14 residues long. With 5 bases clipped from V and 6 bases from J, the junction kept 5 bases outside the gene matches. CDR1 and CDR2 from the germline V gene are DFQATT and SNEGSKA (reference sequence).

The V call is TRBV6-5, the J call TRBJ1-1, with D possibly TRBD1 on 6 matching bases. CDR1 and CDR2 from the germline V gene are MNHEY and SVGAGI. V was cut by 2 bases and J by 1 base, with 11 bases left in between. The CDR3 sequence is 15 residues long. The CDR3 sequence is CASSYLGGANTEAFF. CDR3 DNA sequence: TGTGCCAGCAGTTACCTGGGGGGGGCGAACACTGAAGCTTTCTTT.

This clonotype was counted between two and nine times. The chain's CDR3 is CSAKGHPDHGVWPQHF. CDR3 DNA sequence: TGCAGTGCTAAGGGCCACCCGGATCACGGGGTCTGGCCCCAGCATTTT. The V gene is TRBV20-1, the J gene TRBJ1-5; D ambiguous. This CDR3 is 16 amino acids long. V shed 4 bases and J shed 9 bases, with 25 bases lying between them. Germline V CDR1 and CDR2: DFQATT, SNEGSKA (reference sequence).

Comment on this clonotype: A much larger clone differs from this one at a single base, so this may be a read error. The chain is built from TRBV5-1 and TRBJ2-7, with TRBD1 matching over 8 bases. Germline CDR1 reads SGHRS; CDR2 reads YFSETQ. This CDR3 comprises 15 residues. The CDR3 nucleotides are TGTGCCAGCAGCCAAGATGCCGTGACAGGGGACGAGCAGTACTTC. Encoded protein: CASSQDAVTGDEQYF.

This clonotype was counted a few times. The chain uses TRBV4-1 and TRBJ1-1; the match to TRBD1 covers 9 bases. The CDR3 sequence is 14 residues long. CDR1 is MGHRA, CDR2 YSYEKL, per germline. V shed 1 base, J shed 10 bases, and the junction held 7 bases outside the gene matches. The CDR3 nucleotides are TGCGCCAGCAGCCAAGTCCGGGACAGGGCTAGAGCTTTCTTT. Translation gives CASSQVRDRARAFF.

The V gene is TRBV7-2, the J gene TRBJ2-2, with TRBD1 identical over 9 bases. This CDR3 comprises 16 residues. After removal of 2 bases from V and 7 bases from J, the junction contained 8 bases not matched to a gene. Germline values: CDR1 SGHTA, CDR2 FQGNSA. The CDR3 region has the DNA TGTGCCAGCAGCTTAACAGGGGGCGCGGTTAGCGGGGAGCTGTTTTTT. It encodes CASSLTGGAVSGELFF.